These 32 T cell receptor beta chains share one sample of origin, sequenced in a study of cytomegalovirus exposure and HLA in healthy donors. PCR primers comprised 60 Vbeta and 13 Jbeta primers. Sequenced by immunoSEQ multiplex PCR; TCRdb stores in-frame clones only, minus some. Listed are 130,000 or so clones; approximately 2% falls within the top ten. The sequenced material came from PBMCs. The receptors stem from a woman aged 18-30 years in good health and CMV-seronegative.

V usage is TRBV7-2 and J usage is TRBJ1-5, with D possibly TRBD1 on 5 matching bases. Germline lookup yields CDR1 SGHTA and CDR2 FQGNSA. This CDR3 contains 14 residues. Trimming removed 5 bases from V and 2 bases from J, with 10 bases in between. CDR3 sequence (DNA): TGTGCCAGCAGCCCAGGACAAGGCAATCAGCCCCAGCATTTT. Translated, it gives CASSPGQGNQPQHF.

The genes are TRBV29-1 and TRBJ1-2; no clear D. The V gene lost 6 bases and the J gene lost 3 bases, with 20 bases spanning the gap. In germline, CDR1 is SQVTM, CDR2 ANQGSEA. This CDR3 is 15 amino acids long. The CDR3 bases are TGCAGCGTGGACCGGGATGACTATAATGACTATGGCTACACCTTC. Translation: CSVDRDDYNDYGYTF.

Concerning this clone: One end of the junction is discordant with germline, which a read error may explain. V is TRBV5-1 and J is TRBJ1-2, with a possible D match to TRBD1 (6 bases). From germline, CDR1 is SGHRS and CDR2 YFSETQ. The CDR3 loop spans 15 amino acids. Here the CDR3 reads CASGLGTGPNYGYTF. The CDR3 DNA sequence: TGCGCCAGCGGCTTGGGAACAGGGCCTAACTATGGCTACACCTTC.

The chain recombines TRBV27 with TRBJ1-1; D not certain. Per the germline V gene, CDR1 is MNHEY and CDR2 is SMNVEV (reference sequence). The CDR3 consists of 14 residues. V lost 0 bases and J 1 base, leaving 6 bases between the germline ends. CDR3: CASSLSLANTEAFF. The CDR3 DNA reads TGTGCCAGCAGTTTATCGCTGGCGAACACTGAAGCTTTCTTT.

The chain combines TRBV9 with TRBJ1-2; the D is unclear. V gave up 5 bases and J gave up 6 bases, with 5 bases separating them. There are 10 residues in the CDR3. CDR1 is SGDLS and CDR2 is YYNGEE in the germline V gene. CDR3 DNA sequence: TGTGCCAGCAGTGGCAATGGCTACACCTTC. It translates to CASSGNGYTF.

The genes are TRBV5-4 and TRBJ2-1; 12 bases match TRBD2. Trimming cost V 4 bases and J 4 bases; bases outside gene matches: 12. The germline V gene has CDR1 SGHNT and CDR2 YYREEE (reference sequence). The CDR3 has 18 residues. CDR3 amino acids: CASSQVPIGLAGYNEQFF. The CDR3 DNA is TGTGCCAGCAGCCAGGTACCAATCGGACTAGCGGGATACAATGAGCAGTTCTTC.

V usage is TRBV5-4 and J usage is TRBJ2-1; 14 bases align to TRBD2. Germline V lookup: CDR1 SGHNT, CDR2 YYREEE (reference sequence). With 5 bases clipped from V and 5 bases from J, the junction kept 12 bases outside the gene matches. The CDR3 spans 18 residues. The CDR3 nucleotides read TGTGCCAGCAGTCCACCCGGACTAGCGGGAGGAAGAGACAATGAGCAGTTCTTC. This encodes CASSPPGLAGGRDNEQFF.

J is TRBJ1-1 and V is TRBV13, with 7 bases lining up with TRBD1. The V segment lost 5 bases and the J segment 7 bases; nucleotides outside the gene matches: 7. Germline V CDR1 and CDR2: PRHDT, FYEKMQ (reference sequence). The length of the CDR3 is 13 residues. The CDR3 DNA follows: TGTGCCAGCAGCCCCGAGGGGGCAGGTGAAGCTTTCTTT. As protein: CASSPEGAGEAFF.

The chain employs TRBV29-1 and TRBJ1-2, with a tentative D call TRBD1 (6 bases). Germline CDR1 and CDR2: SQVTM and ANQGSEA. V was cut by 6 bases and J by 0 bases, with 14 bases left in between. This CDR3 region has 14 residues. The CDR3 loop is CSVWTAQSNYGYTF. In DNA, the CDR3 is TGCAGCGTATGGACAGCGCAATCTAACTATGGCTACACCTTC.

The chain combines TRBV6-6 with TRBJ1-5; 7 bases match TRBD1. Unmatched junction bases numbered 8, after V lost 6 bases and J lost 6 bases. Germline loops: CDR1 MNHNY, CDR2 SVGAGI (reference sequence). The CDR3 has 14 amino acids. CDR3 coding DNA: TGTGCCAGCAGAACAAGGGGGCGAGGTCAGCCCCAGCATTTT. This encodes CASRTRGRGQPQHF.

V gene TRBV6-5 combines with J gene TRBJ1-1; 10 nucleotides agree with TRBD1. From germline, CDR1 is MNHEY and CDR2 SVGAGI. The CDR3 sequence is 15 residues long. V shed 8 bases and J 6 bases; nucleotides not matched to a gene: 12. CDR3 sequence (DNA): TGTGCCAGCGTACAGGACAGGGGGAGGTTGCCTGAAGCTTTCTTT. The encoded protein is CASVQDRGRLPEAFF.

The rearrangement links TRBV7-2 to TRBJ2-3; D is uncertain. The CDR3 runs 16 residues. The germline V gene has CDR1 SGHTA and CDR2 FQGNSA. Trimming stripped 5 bases from V and 3 bases from J, with 18 bases between. The CDR3 nucleotides read TGTGCCAGCAGCCCCAATGGGCCGTATACTACAGATACGCAGTATTTT. As protein: CASSPNGPYTTDTQYF.

On this clone: The CDR3 does not end in the conserved phenylalanine or tryptophan, so this is likely a read error. The limits of the CDR3 on the DNA are not certain, so only TCRdb's listed CDR3 is given. This chain links TRBV20-1 with TRBJ2-6; the table's D call TRBD2 went unverified against the DNA. CDR1 is DFQATT, CDR2 SNEGSKA, per germline (reference sequence). The CDR3 is made up of 9 amino acids, end residues included. The CDR3 here is CSATALGGA.

V gene TRBV7-9 combines with J gene TRBJ2-7; a weak D match, TRBD1 (5 bases). Trimming left V 2 bases short and J 1 base short, with 18 bases between. Looked up from germline, CDR1 is SEHNR and CDR2 is FQNEAQ (reference sequence). The CDR3 totals 17 residues. The CDR3 here is CASSLWGRDSISYEQYF. CDR3 sequence (DNA): TGTGCCAGCAGCTTATGGGGCCGAGACAGTATTTCCTACGAGCAGTACTTC.

This rearrangement joins TRBV11-3 to TRBJ2-3; D gene uncertain. V gave up 1 base and J gave up 1 base, with 6 bases separating them. The CDR3 is made up of 14 amino acids. The V gene's germline CDR1 is SGHNT and CDR2 YENEEA. CDR3 DNA: TGTGCCAGCAGCTTAGCCCCAGGCACAGATACGCAGTATTTT. Amino acid sequence: CASSLAPGTDTQYF.

The gene calls are TRBV7-2 and TRBJ1-6; D unresolved. The germline CDR1 and CDR2 sequences are SGHTA and FQGNSA. CDR3 size: 15 residues. Trimming removed 1 base at V and 8 bases at J, with 12 bases between. The CDR3 nucleotides are TGTGCCAGCAGCTTAGATGTCAGCCGGGATTCACCCCTCCACTTT. Its translation is CASSLDVSRDSPLHF.

The genes are TRBV19 and TRBJ2-3, with TRBD1 matching over 9 bases. With 3 bases clipped from V and 6 bases from J, the junction kept 4 bases outside the gene matches. Per the germline V gene, CDR1 is LNHDA and CDR2 is SQIVND (reference sequence). This CDR3 contains 14 residues. Here the CDR3 reads CASSIRDRDDTQYF. DNA of the CDR3: TGTGCCAGTAGTATCCGGGACAGGGACGATACGCAGTATTTT.

V is TRBV27 and J is TRBJ2-7; 11 bases line up with TRBD1. The V and J ends lost 6 bases and 2 bases, in that order; junction bases with no gene match: 9. The CDR3 length is 16 residues. Germline assignment: CDR1 MNHEY and CDR2 SMNVEV (reference sequence). DNA for the CDR3: TGTGCCAGCAGCCCGATATCGGGACAGGGGGCCTACGAGCAGTACTTC. Encoded protein: CASSPISGQGAYEQYF.

CDR3 DNA: TGTGCCTGGAGCCTAGCGGCAGAGACCCAGTACTTC. Amino acid sequence: CAWSLAAETQYF. The chain combines TRBV30 with TRBJ2-5, with 7 bases fitting TRBD2. From germline, CDR1 is GTSNPN and CDR2 SVGIG (reference sequence). V was clipped by 3 bases and J by 4 bases; unmatched bases: 2. The CDR3 consists of 12 residues.

The genes are TRBV5-5 and TRBJ1-1, with D perhaps matching TRBD1 (5 bases). CDR1 SGHKS and CDR2 YYEKEE come from the germline V gene (reference sequence). The CDR3 is 14 amino acids. V was clipped by 0 bases and J by 4 bases, with 10 bases between them. The chain's CDR3 is CASSLVGGGTEAFF. In DNA form, the CDR3 reads TGTGCCAGCAGCTTGGTGGGGGGGGGCACTGAAGCTTTCTTT.

This rearrangement joins TRBV11-3 to TRBJ2-1; 8 bases line up with TRBD2. Germline lookup yields CDR1 SGHNT and CDR2 YENEEA. J was trimmed by 4 bases and V by 8 bases; bases with no gene match: 10. This CDR3 spans 15 amino acids. The DNA for the CDR3 is TGTGCCAGCGCTAGCGGGTGGGACTCTTACAATGAGCAGTTCTTC. It yields the protein CASASGWDSYNEQFF.

V is TRBV18 and J is TRBJ2-1; D is perhaps TRBD2 (6 bases). Per germline, CDR1 KGHSH and CDR2 LQKENI. V lost 0 bases and J lost 8, with 14 bases in between. There are 15 residues in the CDR3. CDR3 in amino acids: CASSPPNLSGDEQFF. CDR3 DNA: TGTGCCAGCTCACCACCGAACCTCTCGGGGGATGAGCAGTTCTTC. The whole variable domain, remainder taken from reference TRBV18 and TRBJ2-1, is NAGVMQNPRHLVRRRGQEARLRCSPMKGHSHVYWYRQLPEEGLKFMVYLQKENIIDESGMPKERFSAEFPKEGPSILRIQQVVRGDSAAYFCASSPPNLSGDEQFFGPGTRLTVL.

Written as DNA, the CDR3 is TGTGCCAGCAGCCGAGGTTGGGATACGCAGTATTTT. Translating it yields CASSRGWDTQYF. This sequence joins TRBV5-6 and TRBJ2-3; D unclear. Germline V CDR1 and CDR2: SGHDT, YYEEEE. The CDR3 consists of 12 residues. The V end lost 4 bases, the J end lost 6 bases, and 9 bases lay between the germline ends.

The rearrangement joins TRBV5-4 to TRBJ2-1; D perhaps matches TRBD2 (5 bases). This CDR3 is 14 amino acids long. Germline lookup yields CDR1 SGHNT and CDR2 YYREEE (reference sequence). V was cut by 4 bases and J by 5 bases, with 13 bases left in between. The CDR3 loop reads CASSITGNNNEQFF. The CDR3 nucleotides are TGTGCCAGCAGCATAACGGGAAACAACAATGAGCAGTTCTTC.

A remark on this clone: The sample has other DNA sequences that encode this CDR3 too. The chain recombines TRBV6-1 with TRBJ1-2, with a weak D call TRBD1 (6 bases). The V gene lost 0 bases and the J gene lost 5 bases, with 16 bases spanning the gap. The CDR3 sequence is 16 residues long. CDR1 is MNHNS, CDR2 SASEGT, per germline. The CDR3 region is CASSEAGGGAGYGYTF. CDR3 DNA: TGTGCCAGCAGTGAAGCGGGCGGGGGCGCGGGTTATGGCTACACCTTC.

DNA of the CDR3: TGTGCCAGCAGCTGGACACAAGAGACCCAGTACTTC. This translates into CASSWTQETQYF. V is TRBV5-6 and J is TRBJ2-5, with D possibly matching TRBD1 (5 bases). Germline CDR1 and CDR2: SGHDT and YYEEEE. V lost 3 bases and J 2 bases, leaving 5 bases between the germline ends. The CDR3 totals 12 residues. The entire variable domain, with the rest obtained from reference TRBV5-6 and TRBJ2-5, is as follows: DAGVTQSPTHLIKTRGQQVTLRCSPKSGHDTVSWYQQALGQGPQFIFQYYEEEERQRGNFPDRFSGHQFPNYSSELNVNALLLGDSALYLCASSWTQETQYFGPGTRLLVL.

The chain employs TRBV4-2 and TRBJ2-3; TRBD2 agrees at 7 bases. After removal of 1 base from V and 5 bases from J, the junction contained 6 bases not matched to a gene. CDR3 length: 15 residues. CDR1 and CDR2 from the germline V gene are LGHNA and YNFKEQ. The CDR3 DNA reads TGTGCCAGCAGCCAAGCGGGAGGCCAGGGAGATACGCAGTATTTT. Its protein product is CASSQAGGQGDTQYF.

The chain joins TRBV19 to TRBJ1-4; 8 bases fit TRBD1. The CDR3 loop spans 14 amino acids. Germline V gives CDR1 LNHDA, CDR2 SQIVND (reference sequence). The ends lost 5 bases at V and 7 bases at J; junction bases unmatched: 6. The CDR3 DNA reads TGTGCCAGTAGTCATGGACAGGGCGGTGAAAAACTGTTTTTT. This translates into CASSHGQGGEKLFF.

For this clone: An end of the junction differs from the germline gene, which may be a read error. The sample has other DNA sequences that encode this CDR3 too. The genes are TRBV14 and TRBJ1-1, with D perhaps matching TRBD1 (5 bases). The CDR3 has 14 amino acids. CDR1 is SGHDN, CDR2 FVKESK, per germline. CDR3 sequence reads: CASSQEPGNTEAFF. As DNA, the CDR3 is TGTGCCAGCAGCCAAGAACCAGGGAACACTGAAGCCTTCTTT. Full variable domain (rest looked up from reference TRBV14 and TRBJ1-1): EAGVTQFPSHSVIEKGQTVTLRCDPISGHDNLYWYRRVMGKEIKFLLHFVKESKQDESGMPNNRFLAERTGGTYSTLKVQPAELEDSGVYFCASSQEPGNTEAFFGQGTRLTVV.

This chain connects TRBV27 to TRBJ2-3; D is ambiguous. The V end lost 6 bases, the J end lost 0 bases, and 19 bases lay between the germline ends. This CDR3 spans 17 amino acids. Per germline, CDR1 MNHEY and CDR2 SMNVEV (reference sequence). CDR3 region: CASSHKQTSTSTDTQYF. In DNA form, the CDR3 reads TGTGCCAGCAGCCATAAACAGACCTCCACTAGCACAGATACGCAGTATTTT.

The chain couples TRBV5-1 to TRBJ1-1; TRBD1 agrees at 7 bases. From germline, CDR1 is SGHRS and CDR2 YFSETQ. J was trimmed by 3 bases and V by 1 base; bases with no gene match: 9. CDR3 length: 16 residues. The CDR3 DNA reads TGCGCCAGCAGCTTGAAGGTGGCCAGGGGGGACACTGAAGCTTTCTTT. It yields the protein CASSLKVARGDTEAFF.

J is TRBJ2-5 and V is TRBV7-9; 7 bases line up with TRBD2. CDR1 SEHNR and CDR2 FQNEAQ come from the germline V gene (reference sequence). The CDR3 consists of 17 residues. J lost 1 base, V lost 0 bases, and 8 bases had no gene match. The CDR3 reads CASSLAFLAESQETQYF. CDR3 DNA: TGTGCCAGCAGCTTAGCGTTCCTAGCGGAGAGCCAAGAGACCCAGTACTTC.